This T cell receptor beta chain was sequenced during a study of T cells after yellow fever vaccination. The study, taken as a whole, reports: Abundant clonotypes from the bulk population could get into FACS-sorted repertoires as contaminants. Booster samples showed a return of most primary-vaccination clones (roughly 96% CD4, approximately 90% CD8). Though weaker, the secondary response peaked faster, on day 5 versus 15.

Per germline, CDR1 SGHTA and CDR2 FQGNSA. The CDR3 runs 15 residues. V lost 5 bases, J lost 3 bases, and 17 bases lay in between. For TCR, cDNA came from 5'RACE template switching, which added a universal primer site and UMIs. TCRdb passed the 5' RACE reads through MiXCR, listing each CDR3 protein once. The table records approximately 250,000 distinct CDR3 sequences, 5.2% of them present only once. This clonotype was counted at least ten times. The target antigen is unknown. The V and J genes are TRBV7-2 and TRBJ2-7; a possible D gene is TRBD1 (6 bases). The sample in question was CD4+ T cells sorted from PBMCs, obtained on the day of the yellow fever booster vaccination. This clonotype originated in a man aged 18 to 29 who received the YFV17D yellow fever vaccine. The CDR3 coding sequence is TGTGCCAGCAGCCTGCAGGGGAAATCTAGCTACGAGCAGTACTTC. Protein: CASSLQGKSSYEQYF.